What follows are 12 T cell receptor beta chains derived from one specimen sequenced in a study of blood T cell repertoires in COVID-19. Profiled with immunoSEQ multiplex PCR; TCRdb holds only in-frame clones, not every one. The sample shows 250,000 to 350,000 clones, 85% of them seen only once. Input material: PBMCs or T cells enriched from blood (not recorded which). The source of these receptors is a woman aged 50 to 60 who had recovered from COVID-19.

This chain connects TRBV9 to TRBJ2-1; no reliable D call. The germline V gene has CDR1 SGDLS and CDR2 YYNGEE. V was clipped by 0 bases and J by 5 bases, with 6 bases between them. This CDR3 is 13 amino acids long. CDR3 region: CASSVAPDNEQFF. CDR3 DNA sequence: TGTGCCAGCAGCGTAGCTCCGGACAATGAGCAGTTCTTC.

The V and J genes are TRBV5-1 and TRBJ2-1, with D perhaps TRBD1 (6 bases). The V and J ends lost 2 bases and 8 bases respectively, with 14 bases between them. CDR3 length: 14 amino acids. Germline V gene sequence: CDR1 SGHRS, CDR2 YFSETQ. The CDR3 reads CASSLQGPPDEQFF. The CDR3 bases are TGCGCCAGCAGCTTACAGGGCCCACCGGATGAGCAGTTCTTC.

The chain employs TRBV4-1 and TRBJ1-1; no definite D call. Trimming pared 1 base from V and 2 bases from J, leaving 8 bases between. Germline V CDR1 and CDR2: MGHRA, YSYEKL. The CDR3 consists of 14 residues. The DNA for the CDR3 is TGCGCCAGCAGCCAAGTTTCGGGTAACACTGAAGCTTTCTTT. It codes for CASSQVSGNTEAFF.

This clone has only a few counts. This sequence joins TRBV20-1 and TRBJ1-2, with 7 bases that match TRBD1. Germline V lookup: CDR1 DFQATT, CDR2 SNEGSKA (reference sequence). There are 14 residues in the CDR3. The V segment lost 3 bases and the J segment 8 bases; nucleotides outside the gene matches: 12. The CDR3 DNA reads TGCAGTGCTAGTTTGGGACAGACGGGAAAGGGCTACACCTTC. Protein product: CSASLGQTGKGYTF.

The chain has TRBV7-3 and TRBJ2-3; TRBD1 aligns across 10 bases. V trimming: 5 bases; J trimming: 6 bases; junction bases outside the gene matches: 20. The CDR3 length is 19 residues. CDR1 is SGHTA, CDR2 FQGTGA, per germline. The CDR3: CASSRPNRFGQGDMDTQYF. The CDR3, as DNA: TGTGCCAGCAGCCGCCCCAACCGCTTCGGACAGGGGGATATGGATACGCAGTATTTT.

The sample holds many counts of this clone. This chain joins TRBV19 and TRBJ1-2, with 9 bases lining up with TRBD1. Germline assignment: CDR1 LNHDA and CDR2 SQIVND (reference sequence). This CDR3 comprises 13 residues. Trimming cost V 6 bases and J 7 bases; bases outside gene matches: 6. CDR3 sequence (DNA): TGTGCCAGTAGACCGGGACAGGGATTTGGCTACACCTTC. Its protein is CASRPGQGFGYTF.

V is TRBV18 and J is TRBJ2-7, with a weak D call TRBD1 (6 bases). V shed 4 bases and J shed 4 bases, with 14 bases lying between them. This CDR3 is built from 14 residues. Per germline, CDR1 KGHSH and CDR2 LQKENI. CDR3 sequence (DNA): TGTGCCAGCTCACTCGGACAGAGGGGGTACGAGCAGTACTTC. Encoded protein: CASSLGQRGYEQYF.

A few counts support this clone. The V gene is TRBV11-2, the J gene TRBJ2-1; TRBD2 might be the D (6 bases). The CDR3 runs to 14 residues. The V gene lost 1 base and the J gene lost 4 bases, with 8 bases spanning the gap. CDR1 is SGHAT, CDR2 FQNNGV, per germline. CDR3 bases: TGTGCCAGCAGCTTAGCCGGGAGATACAATGAGCAGTTCTTC. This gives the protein CASSLAGRYNEQFF.

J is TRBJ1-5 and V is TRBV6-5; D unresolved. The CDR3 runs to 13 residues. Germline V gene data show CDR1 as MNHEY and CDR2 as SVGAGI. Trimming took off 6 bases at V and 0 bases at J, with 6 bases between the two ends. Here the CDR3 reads CASSRYSNQPQHF. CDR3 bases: TGTGCCAGCAGCAGATATAGCAATCAGCCCCAGCATTTT.

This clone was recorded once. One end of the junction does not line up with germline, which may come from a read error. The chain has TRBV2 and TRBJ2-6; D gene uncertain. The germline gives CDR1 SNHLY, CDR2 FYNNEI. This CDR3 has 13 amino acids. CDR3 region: CASSNSRANVLTF. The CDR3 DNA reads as TGTGCCAGTTCAAACTCTAGGGCCAACGTCCTGACTTTC.

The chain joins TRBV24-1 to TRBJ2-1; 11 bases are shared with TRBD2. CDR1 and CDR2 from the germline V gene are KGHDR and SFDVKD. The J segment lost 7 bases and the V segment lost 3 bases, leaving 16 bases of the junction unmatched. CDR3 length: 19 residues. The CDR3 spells CATSDLRAGATSGDNEQFF. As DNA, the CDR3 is TGTGCCACCAGTGATCTTAGGGCAGGGGCGACTAGCGGGGATAATGAGCAGTTCTTC.

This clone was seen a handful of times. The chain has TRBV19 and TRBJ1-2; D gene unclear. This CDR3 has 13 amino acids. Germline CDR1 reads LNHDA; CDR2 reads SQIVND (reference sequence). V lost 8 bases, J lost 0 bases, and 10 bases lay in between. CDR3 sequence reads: CASQNLANYGYTF. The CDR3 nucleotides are TGTGCCAGTCAGAACCTAGCTAACTATGGCTACACCTTC.